These T cell receptor beta chains were read from a single sample in a study of cytomegalovirus exposure and HLA in healthy donors. Using immunoSEQ multiplex PCR, the repertoire was profiled, and TCRdb retains in-frame clones only, with some absent. The repertoire holds about 250,000 clones, with 72% as singletons. Sequenced sample: PBMCs. The receptors stem from a female donor in good health and CMV-seronegative. Each CDR3 is given with its conserved first and last residue.

J | V | CDR3
TRBJ1-2 | TRBV29-1 | CSTVGGATIYGYTF
TRBJ2-1 | TRBV15 | CATSTFPSYNEQFF
TRBJ2-7 | TRBV27 | CASSLRQGKSYEQYF
TRBJ2-7 | TRBV28 | CASKQGGLYEQYF
TRBJ1-1 | TRBV2 | CASSGMTVNTEAFF
TRBJ1-4 | TRBV19 | CASSMWRVDEKLFF
TRBJ1-2 | TRBV25-1 | CASSDPGVLANYGYTF
TRBJ2-7 | TRBV18 | CASSPGLSYEQYF
TRBJ1-2 | TRBV18 | CASSQQGTIPNYGYTF
TRBJ2-5 | TRBV18 | CASSPRPDRAETQYF
TRBJ1-2 | TRBV6-1 | CASSEALQGGYTF